The 10 T cell receptor beta chains given below trace back to one sample, sequenced in a study of yellow fever vaccine responses in identical twins. TCRdb reprocessed the RT-PCR reads via MiXCR and lists one record per CDR3 protein. This sample has approximately 16,000 distinct CDR3 sequences, with 80% to 85% found just once. Sequencing was performed on T cells from blood (PBMCs), unsorted or a sorted subset (not recorded which), taken before or after yellow fever vaccination (not recorded which). Receptors originate from a woman aged 18-35 years who received the yellow fever vaccine.

The chain is built from TRBV20-1 and TRBJ2-7; 11 nucleotides match TRBD2. V lost 0 bases and J lost 0; bases outside the gene matches: 4. The CDR3 is made up of 16 amino acids. The V gene's germline CDR1 is DFQATT and CDR2 SNEGSKA (reference sequence). The chain's CDR3 is CSARDDTSGSSYEQYF. CDR3 coding DNA: TGCAGTGCTAGAGACGATACTAGCGGGAGCTCCTACGAGCAGTACTTC.

V usage is TRBV4-1 and J usage is TRBJ1-1; D gene ambiguous. Per the germline V gene, CDR1 is MGHRA and CDR2 is YSYEKL. V lost 1 base and J 5 bases, leaving 14 bases between the germline ends. The CDR3 runs 15 residues. The CDR3 loop reads CASSQGADVGTEAFF. In DNA form, the CDR3 reads TGCGCCAGCAGCCAAGGAGCCGATGTGGGGACTGAAGCTTTCTTT.

The J gene is TRBJ2-7, the V gene TRBV7-2; 8 bases match TRBD2. Germline-derived CDR1 and CDR2 are SGHTA and FQGNSA. Trimming removed 5 bases from V and 5 bases from J; junction bases left unmatched: 8. The length of the CDR3 is 14 residues. DNA of the CDR3: TGTGCCAGCAGCCTTAGCGGGACGGCCCACGAGCAGTACTTC. Amino acid sequence: CASSLSGTAHEQYF.

V is TRBV25-1 and J is TRBJ2-7, with 11 bases that match TRBD1. The J segment lost 3 bases and the V segment lost 4 bases, leaving 17 bases of the junction unmatched. Germline V gene lookup returns CDR1 MGHDK and CDR2 SYGVNS. The CDR3 covers 19 residues. CDR3 region: CASSGDRGYLGTKNYEQYF. The DNA for the CDR3 is TGTGCCAGCAGTGGGGACAGGGGGTACCTGGGGACGAAGAACTACGAGCAGTACTTC.

This rearrangement joins TRBV29-1 to TRBJ2-1; 8 bases map to TRBD2. The germline CDR1 and CDR2 sequences are SQVTM and ANQGSEA. V was pared by 7 bases and J by 6 bases, with 8 bases of the junction left unmatched. The CDR3 sequence is 13 residues long. CDR3 sequence: CSGAGGPVNEQFF. The DNA of the CDR3 is TGCAGCGGGGCGGGGGGCCCAGTCAATGAGCAGTTCTTC.

J is TRBJ1-1 and V is TRBV5-5; tentatively, D is TRBD1 (5 bases). This CDR3 comprises 13 residues. Between the trimmed V and J ends, which lost 2 bases and 5 bases, there was a span of 10 bases. Per germline, CDR1 SGHKS and CDR2 YYEKEE (reference sequence). The CDR3 nucleotides are TGTGCCAGCAGCTTATGGGGGGAGACTGAAGCTTTCTTT. Amino acid sequence: CASSLWGETEAFF.

This clonotype was observed a single time. The rearrangement uses TRBV18 and TRBJ2-7, with D perhaps matching TRBD1 (6 bases). Trimming removed 9 bases from V and 0 bases from J, with 15 bases in between. From germline, CDR1 is KGHSH and CDR2 LQKENI. CDR3 length equals 14 residues. The CDR3 bases are TGTGCCAGTACCTACAGGGAACTCTCCTACGAGCAGTACTTC. Translation: CASTYRELSYEQYF.

The rearrangement uses TRBV2 and TRBJ2-1; tentatively, D is TRBD1 or TRBD2 (5 bases each). Looked up from germline, CDR1 is SNHLY and CDR2 is FYNNEI. The CDR3 loop spans 15 amino acids. V was shortened by 10 bases and J by 4 bases, with 20 bases between the two germline ends. The CDR3: CATPGPGTLYNEQFF. The CDR3 DNA is TGTGCCACCCCTGGCCCCGGGACCCTTTACAATGAGCAGTTCTTC.

J is TRBJ2-7 and V is TRBV9; 11 bases are a match to TRBD2. Germline CDR1 SGDLS, CDR2 YYNGEE. V lost 1 base and J lost 2; bases outside the gene matches: 2. The CDR3 is made up of 15 amino acids. The CDR3 sequence: CASSVTSGGAYEQYF. CDR3 bases: TGTGCCAGCAGCGTAACTAGCGGGGGAGCCTACGAGCAGTACTTC.

The chain uses TRBV29-1 and TRBJ2-3; D perhaps matches TRBD1 (5 bases). Trimming stripped 6 bases from V and 0 bases from J, with 19 bases between. The CDR3 is 16 residues long. Looked up from germline, CDR1 is SQVTM and CDR2 is ANQGSEA. Here the CDR3 DNA reads TGCAGCGTCCTCAAGCCTGGACACTCTAGCACAGATACGCAGTATTTT. Amino acids: CSVLKPGHSSTDTQYF.